This entry lists 15 T cell receptor beta chains sequenced from one sample in a study of T cells in localized non-small cell lung cancer. This table comes from immunoSEQ multiplex PCR, and its TCRdb copy is limited to in-frame clones, with some not included. The repertoire holds 40,000 to 55,000 clones, around 81% seen once, with about a sixth in the top ten. The sample was peripheral blood mononuclear cells, taken before any cancer treatment. The receptors originated from a man aged 40 to 69 with stage III lung adenocarcinoma.

V is TRBV5-6 and J is TRBJ1-4; D uncertain. The CDR3 consists of 16 residues. The V gene's germline CDR1 is SGHDT and CDR2 YYEEEE. V shed 0 bases and J shed 3 bases, with 12 bases lying between them. The CDR3 DNA reads TGTGCCAGCAGCTTGGGTCTGGCGAGTGCTAATGAAAAACTGTTTTTT. This gives the protein CASSLGLASANEKLFF.

The rearrangement links TRBV10-1 to TRBJ2-1; D may match TRBD1 or TRBD2 (5 bases each). Germline V gene data show CDR1 as WNHNN and CDR2 as SYGVQD (reference sequence). V was shortened by 3 bases and J by 0 bases, with 12 bases between the two germline ends. The CDR3 length is 16 residues. Here the CDR3 reads CASSDDEGSSYNEQFF. In DNA, the CDR3 is TGCGCCAGCAGTGACGACGAGGGGAGCTCCTACAATGAGCAGTTCTTC.

This chain links TRBV5-4 with TRBJ2-3, with TRBD1 matching over 7 bases. CDR3 length equals 13 residues. The V segment lost 0 bases and the J segment 7 bases; nucleotides outside the gene matches: 2. The germline gives CDR1 SGHNT, CDR2 YYREEE (reference sequence). The CDR3 coding sequence is TGTGCCAGCAGCTTGGGGGACAGTTATACGCAGTATTTT. It codes for CASSLGDSYTQYF.

The rearrangement joins TRBV9 to TRBJ2-3, with 12 bases identical to TRBD1. This CDR3 contains 17 residues. Germline CDR1 is SGDLS and CDR2 is YYNGEE. J was trimmed by 0 bases and V by 3 bases; bases with no gene match: 5. This CDR3 is CASSEMGQGASTDTQYF. The DNA for the CDR3 is TGTGCCAGCAGCGAGATGGGACAGGGGGCAAGCACAGATACGCAGTATTTT.

The rearrangement uses TRBV30 and TRBJ1-1, with D uncertain. The CDR3 runs 11 residues. With 8 bases removed from V and 1 base from J, the gap between germline ends came to 8 bases. Germline CDR1 reads GTSNPN; CDR2 reads SVGIG (reference sequence). CDR3 amino acids: CAGERNTEAFF. CDR3 nucleotides: TGTGCCGGGGAGAGGAACACTGAAGCTTTCTTT.

This clone was seen only once. The chain employs TRBV5-1 and TRBJ2-2; D tentatively reads TRBD1 or TRBD2 (5 bases each). The V and J ends lost 0 bases and 6 bases respectively, with 9 bases between them. Germline values: CDR1 SGHRS, CDR2 YFSETQ. This CDR3 is 14 amino acids long. Here the CDR3 DNA reads TGCGCCAGCAGCTTGGTGGTGGGACCCGGGGAGCTGTTTTTT. Encoded protein: CASSLVVGPGELFF. Variable domain in full (rest from reference TRBV5-1 and TRBJ2-2): KAGVTQTPRYLIKTRGQQVTLSCSPISGHRSVSWYQQTPGQGLQFLFEYFSETQRNKGNFPGRFSGRQFSNSRSEMNVSTLELGDSALYLCASSLVVGPGELFFGEGSRLTVL.

The chain links TRBV18 to TRBJ2-5; 8 positions match TRBD2. The V segment lost 4 bases and the J segment 2 bases; nucleotides outside the gene matches: 6. CDR3 length: 15 amino acids. Germline values: CDR1 KGHSH, CDR2 LQKENI. This CDR3 reads CASSLSLAGQETQYF. DNA of the CDR3: TGTGCCAGCTCACTTTCATTAGCGGGACAAGAGACCCAGTACTTC.

The chain has TRBV7-8 and TRBJ1-2; TRBD1 matches 9 bases. This CDR3 comprises 14 residues. Germline V gives CDR1 SGHVS, CDR2 FQNEAQ. V lost 5 bases, J lost 4 bases, and 5 bases stayed unmatched. CDR3 DNA sequence: TGTGCCAGCAGCCGCGGGACAGGGTCCTATGGCTACACCTTC. Its protein is CASSRGTGSYGYTF.

The genes are TRBV7-6 and TRBJ2-7, with 9 bases fitting TRBD1. After removal of 5 bases from V and 6 bases from J, the junction contained 17 bases not matched to a gene. The CDR3 is made up of 17 amino acids. The germline V gene has CDR1 SGHVS and CDR2 FNYEAQ. The DNA of the CDR3 is TGTGCCAGCAGCCGGCTGGATCCCCGGGACAGGGCTGGCGAGCAGTACTTC. Residues: CASSRLDPRDRAGEQYF. Filled out from reference TRBV7-6 and TRBJ2-7, the complete variable domain reads GAGVSQSPRYKVTKRGQDVALRCDPISGHVSLYWYRQALGQGPEFLTYFNYEAQQDKSGLPNDRFSAERPEGSISTLTIQRTEQRDSAMYRCASSRLDPRDRAGEQYFGPGTRLTVT.

This clone showed up just a few times. The rearrangement links TRBV6-5 to TRBJ2-5; a possible D gene is TRBD1 (5 bases). The V gene lost 2 bases and the J gene lost 5 bases, with 6 bases spanning the gap. The V gene's germline CDR1 is MNHEY and CDR2 SVGAGI. The length of the CDR3 is 12 residues. The CDR3 region is CASSYPGETQYF. CDR3 bases: TGTGCCAGCAGTTACCCAGGGGAGACCCAGTACTTC.

The chain carries TRBV6-6 and TRBJ2-1; D not certain. The germline V gene has CDR1 MNHNY and CDR2 SVGAGI (reference sequence). CDR3 length: 15 amino acids. V lost 5 bases, J lost 0 bases, and 11 bases lay in between. CDR3 coding DNA: TGTGCCAGCAGTGGAGACGGGCGCTCCTACAATGAGCAGTTCTTC. Translation: CASSGDGRSYNEQFF.

This clone occurred a few times. This chain links TRBV10-3 with TRBJ2-5; D is uncertain. Looked up from germline, CDR1 is ENHRY and CDR2 is SYGVKD. The CDR3 length is 13 residues. Trimming removed 3 bases at V and 3 bases at J, with 8 bases between. The CDR3 DNA reads as TGTGCCATCAGTGATCCCACCAAAGAGACCCAGTACTTC. It codes for CAISDPTKETQYF.

The chain couples TRBV29-1 to TRBJ2-1; the D call may be TRBD1 or TRBD2 (5 bases each). The germline V and J ends were trimmed by 3 bases and 4 bases, with 19 bases remaining between them. The CDR3 covers 16 residues. The germline CDR1 and CDR2 sequences are SQVTM and ANQGSEA. CDR3 bases: TGCAGCGTTGAGGGTGACGGACCAGGGAGATACAATGAGCAGTTCTTC. Its protein is CSVEGDGPGRYNEQFF.

J is TRBJ1-3 and V is TRBV5-6; no reliable D call. V was clipped by 1 base and J by 1 base, with 6 bases between them. Germline V gene lookup returns CDR1 SGHDT and CDR2 YYEEEE. The CDR3 has 14 amino acids. Here the CDR3 DNA reads TGTGCCAGCAGCTTGAGGGCATCTGGAAACACCATATATTTT. It specifies CASSLRASGNTIYF.

This chain links TRBV5-1 with TRBJ2-7; 11 nucleotides align to TRBD1. Germline loops: CDR1 SGHRS, CDR2 YFSETQ. This CDR3 is 17 amino acids long. V lost 0 bases, J lost 6 bases, and 11 bases stayed unmatched. CDR3 DNA: TGCGCCAGCAGCTTGGCTTTCTATCGGGACAGGGGGTCCGAGCAGTACTTC. Translating gives CASSLAFYRDRGSEQYF.